The 13 T cell receptor beta chains in this list originate from one sample, sequenced in a study of shared clonotypes between healthy human individuals. Assay: immunoSEQ multiplex PCR; the TCRdb copy retains only in-frame clones and omits some. The sample lists a few million clones, around 94% occurring once. Sequenced sample: naive CD4+ T cells sorted from blood. Regarding subset: CD45RA+ positively selected. These receptors came from a man aged 18 to 29 in good health.

On this clone: Other DNA sequences from this sample encode an identical CDR3 as well. The chain links TRBV28 to TRBJ2-7; TRBD1 agrees at 9 bases. This CDR3 contains 15 residues. Germline V gives CDR1 MDHEN, CDR2 SYDVKM. V gave up 6 bases and J gave up 2 bases; unmatched junction bases: 8. The CDR3 nucleotides read TGTGCCAGCAGCTCCCCGGGACAGGGCGCCTACGAGCAGTACTTC. This sequence encodes CASSSPGQGAYEQYF.

The chain has TRBV7-9 and TRBJ1-6, with TRBD1 as a possible D gene (6 bases). Deletions cut 4 bases from V and 9 bases from J, with 16 bases between. The CDR3 sequence is 15 residues long. Germline V gives CDR1 SEHNR, CDR2 FQNEAQ (reference sequence). The CDR3 bases are TGTGCCAGCAGCTCCACGGACAGACCCTTTTCACCCCTCCACTTT. This sequence encodes CASSSTDRPFSPLHF.

The chain carries TRBV30 and TRBJ2-3; 13 nucleotides match TRBD2. V shed 0 bases, J shed 7 bases, and the junction held 10 bases outside the gene matches. Germline CDR1 reads GTSNPN; CDR2 reads SVGIG (reference sequence). There are 17 residues in the CDR3. The CDR3 is CAWSVGRTSGSFYTQYF. CDR3 sequence (DNA): TGTGCCTGGAGTGTGGGGAGGACTAGCGGGAGTTTTTATACGCAGTATTTT.

V and J are TRBV9 and TRBJ2-2; 8 nucleotides match TRBD1. Germline CDR1 SGDLS, CDR2 YYNGEE. The length of the CDR3 is 15 residues. V dropped 2 bases and J dropped 5; count of bases not matched to a gene: 5. This CDR3 is CASSVETGVTGELFF. In nucleotides, the CDR3 is TGTGCCAGCAGCGTCGAGACAGGGGTAACCGGGGAGCTGTTTTTT. The entire variable domain, with the rest obtained from reference TRBV9 and TRBJ2-2, is as follows: DSGVTQTPKHLITATGQRVTLRCSPRSGDLSVYWYQQSLDQGLQFLIQYYNGEERAKGNILERFSAQQFPDLHSELNLSSLELGDSALYFCASSVETGVTGELFFGEGSRLTVL.

V and J are TRBV5-1 and TRBJ2-1; TRBD2 agrees at 9 bases. V was pared by 0 bases and J by 2 bases, with 6 bases of the junction left unmatched. This CDR3 contains 17 residues. Germline V CDR1 and CDR2: SGHRS, YFSETQ. The CDR3 DNA reads TGCGCCAGCAGCTTGGAGCCCAGCGGGGGGACCTACAATGAGCAGTTCTTC. It yields the protein CASSLEPSGGTYNEQFF.

The rearrangement uses TRBV7-2 and TRBJ2-5; 9 bases are a match to TRBD2. From germline, CDR1 is SGHTA and CDR2 FQGNSA. The CDR3 loop spans 15 amino acids. Trimming took 3 bases from V and 3 from J; bases not matched to a gene: 5. CDR3 DNA: TGTGCCAGCAGCTTCGTAGCTAGCGGGGAAGAGACCCAGTACTTC. This sequence encodes CASSFVASGEETQYF.

The chain employs TRBV10-3 and TRBJ1-5; TRBD1 matches 11 bases. V dropped 3 bases and J dropped 6; count of bases not matched to a gene: 7. Germline V gene sequence: CDR1 ENHRY, CDR2 SYGVKD. CDR3 length: 16 residues. The CDR3 DNA sequence: TGTGCCATCAGTGACGGTCGGACAGGGGGCGGTCAGCCCCAGCATTTT. Its protein is CAISDGRTGGGQPQHF.

The count of this clone is one. An end of the junction differs from the germline gene, which may be a read error. Other nucleotide sequences from this sample produce the same CDR3. The chain joins TRBV7-7 to TRBJ2-2; D ambiguous. The CDR3 is 12 amino acids. Germline-derived CDR1 and CDR2 are SSHAT and FNYEAQ (reference sequence). The DNA for the CDR3 is TGTGCTAGCAGCTTAGGAGCCGGGGAGCTGTTTTTT. Encoded protein: CASSLGAGELFF. Filled out from reference TRBV7-7 and TRBJ2-2, the complete variable domain reads GAGVSQSPRYKVTKRGQDVTLRCDPISSHATLYWYQQALGQGPEFLTYFNYEAQPDKSGLPSDRFSAERPEGSISTLTIQRTEQRDSAMYRCASSLGAGELFFGEGSRLTVL.

This chain joins TRBV19 and TRBJ2-1; D possibly corresponds to TRBD2 (6 bases). The CDR3 covers 15 residues. The V gene lost 9 bases and the J gene lost 0 bases, with 15 bases spanning the gap. Germline V gives CDR1 LNHDA, CDR2 SQIVND (reference sequence). The CDR3 nucleotides are TGTGCCAGCTCTAGCGTGCTGGGCTCCTACAATGAGCAGTTCTTC. Protein sequence: CASSSVLGSYNEQFF.

The chain employs TRBV5-6 and TRBJ1-2, with 8 bases lining up with TRBD1. Germline trimming cut 3 bases from V and 11 bases from J; bases unmatched to any gene: 15. CDR1 is SGHDT and CDR2 is YYEEEE in the germline V gene. The CDR3 runs 15 residues. Here the CDR3 reads CASSWGTGRAQGYTF. The DNA for the CDR3 is TGTGCCAGCAGCTGGGGGACAGGTCGGGCTCAAGGGTACACCTTC.

The chain uses TRBV5-1 and TRBJ2-7; 10 bases map to TRBD1. With 4 bases clipped from V and 11 bases from J, the junction kept 12 bases outside the gene matches. In germline, CDR1 is SGHRS, CDR2 YFSETQ. This CDR3 is built from 14 residues. DNA of the CDR3: TGCGCCAGCAGCCGCTCTCCGGGACAGGGGTTTGAGTACTTC. Its protein is CASSRSPGQGFEYF.

The chain joins TRBV6-5 to TRBJ1-6; no firm D call. The CDR3 length is 15 residues. The germline CDR1 and CDR2 sequences are MNHEY and SVGAGI. V was shortened by 4 bases and J by 3 bases, with 10 bases between the two germline ends. The CDR3 is CASSSGVNYNSPLHF. In DNA form, the CDR3 reads TGTGCCAGCAGTTCAGGAGTCAACTATAATTCACCCCTCCACTTT.

The chain recombines TRBV18 with TRBJ2-6; perhaps TRBD2 as D (7 bases). Germline CDR1 reads KGHSH; CDR2 reads LQKENI. V lost 3 bases to trimming and J lost 0 bases, with 15 bases between them. This CDR3 contains 18 residues. The CDR3 here is CASSPSGGLSSGANVLTF. The CDR3 DNA reads TGTGCCAGCTCACCCTCGGGGGGCCTAAGCTCTGGGGCCAACGTCCTGACTTTC. The whole variable domain, filled in from reference TRBV18 and TRBJ2-6, reads NAGVMQNPRHLVRRRGQEARLRCSPMKGHSHVYWYRQLPEEGLKFMVYLQKENIIDESGMPKERFSAEFPKEGPSILRIQQVVRGDSAAYFCASSPSGGLSSGANVLTFGAGSRLTVL.